Shown below are 11 T cell receptor beta chains from a single sample sequenced in a study of OX40 agonist ivuxolimab in advanced cancers. The repertoire was sequenced with immunoSEQ multiplex PCR; TCRdb's copy has only in-frame clones and lacks some. In the table there are 55,000 to 80,000 clones, 80% to 85% of which are singletons. The sequenced sample was CD4+ or CD8+ T cells sorted from blood, obtained in a trial of the OX40 agonist ivuxolimab. These receptors originate from an adult with an advanced solid tumor such as melanoma, head and neck, liver or kidney cancer.

This clone came up many times. The V call is TRBV7-9, the J call TRBJ2-1; D ambiguous. Trimming pared 2 bases from V and 7 bases from J, leaving 9 bases between. Germline CDR1 is SEHNR and CDR2 is FQNEAQ (reference sequence). This CDR3 has 13 residues. For the CDR3, the DNA is TGTGCCAGCAGCTTAACCCTAGGTAATGAGCAGTTCTTC. Residues: CASSLTLGNEQFF. Complete variable domain (other parts from reference TRBV7-9 and TRBJ2-1): DTGVSQNPRHKITKRGQNVTFRCDPISEHNRLYWYRQTLGQGPEFLTYFQNEAQLEKSRLLSDRFSAERPKGSFSTLEIQRTEQGDSAMYLCASSLTLGNEQFFGPGTRLTVL.

This clone was counted between two and nine times. This chain uses TRBV29-1 with TRBJ2-1, with 7 bases matching TRBD2. V lost 5 bases and J lost 2; bases outside the gene matches: 6. Germline V CDR1 and CDR2: SQVTM, ANQGSEA. The length of the CDR3 is 14 residues. The chain's CDR3 is CSVRKSGTYNEQFF. DNA for the CDR3: TGCAGCGTTCGAAAAAGCGGGACCTACAATGAGCAGTTCTTC.

This CDR3 is CASSSWTVYEQYF. The CDR3 bases are TGTGCCAGCAGCTCCTGGACAGTCTACGAGCAGTACTTC. The V gene is TRBV7-9, the J gene TRBJ2-7; maybe TRBD1 (6 bases). The CDR3 has 13 amino acids. In germline, CDR1 is SEHNR, CDR2 FQNEAQ (reference sequence). Trimming took 4 bases from V and 3 from J, leaving 10 bases between them.

The chain is built from TRBV1 and TRBJ2-7. TRBV1 is a listed pseudogene. The CDR3 spans 15 residues. For the CDR3, the DNA is TGCACCAGCAGCCAAGATATGGGGTCTGACTACGAGCAGTACTTC. Residues: CTSSQDMGSDYEQYF.

V is TRBV18 and J is TRBJ2-7; either TRBD1 or TRBD2 may supply D (5 bases each). Looked up from germline, CDR1 is KGHSH and CDR2 is LQKENI. Trimming removed 5 bases at V and 2 bases at J, with 16 bases between. This CDR3 is 15 amino acids long. The CDR3 spells CASSTGAGSAYEQYF. The CDR3 region has the DNA TGTGCCAGCTCAACCGGGGCGGGTTCAGCCTACGAGCAGTACTTC.

V gene TRBV29-1 combines with J gene TRBJ2-2, with 9 bases that match TRBD1. The J segment lost 2 bases and the V segment lost 3 bases, leaving 4 bases of the junction unmatched. The CDR3 totals 15 residues. Germline CDR1 is SQVTM and CDR2 is ANQGSEA. The DNA of the CDR3 is TGCAGCGTTGACCCACAGGGGGCAAACACCGGGGAGCTGTTTTTT. Protein product: CSVDPQGANTGELFF.

The genes are TRBV6-4 and TRBJ2-6; the D is unclear. Trimming shortened V by 3 bases and J by 2 bases, and 2 bases separated the two germline ends. Germline lookup yields CDR1 MRHNA and CDR2 SNTAGT. This CDR3 has 13 amino acids. This chain's CDR3 is CASSEAGANVLTF. CDR3 sequence (DNA): TGTGCCAGCAGTGAGGCTGGGGCCAACGTCCTGACTTTC.

The chain couples TRBV7-2 to TRBJ1-2; possibly TRBD1 for D (6 bases). Germline V lookup: CDR1 SGHTA, CDR2 FQGNSA. This CDR3 has 15 residues. The V and J ends lost 4 bases and 4 bases respectively, with 16 bases between them. The CDR3 DNA reads TGTGCCAGCAGCTCTAGGGGGATGGATAGCTATGGCTACACCTTC. Protein product: CASSSRGMDSYGYTF.

The CDR3 DNA sequence: TGTGCCACCAGCAGAGAGACAGGGACAGGCTCTGGGGCCAACGTCCTGACTTTC. The encoded protein is CATSRETGTGSGANVLTF. The V gene is TRBV15, the J gene TRBJ2-6; 8 nucleotides line up with TRBD1. This CDR3 contains 18 residues. Trimming cost V 0 bases and J 0 bases; bases outside gene matches: 4. Germline loops: CDR1 LNHNV, CDR2 YYDKDF (reference sequence). Complete variable domain (other parts from reference TRBV15 and TRBJ2-6): DAMVIQNPRYQVTQFGKPVTLSCSQTLNHNVMYWYQQKSSQAPKLLFHYYDKDFNNEADTPDNFQSRRPNTSFCFLDIRSPGLGDTAMYLCATSRETGTGSGANVLTFGAGSRLTVL.

The genes are TRBV9 and TRBJ1-1; 9 positions match TRBD1. Germline CDR1 SGDLS, CDR2 YYNGEE. The V and J ends lost 4 bases and 2 bases, in that order; junction bases with no gene match: 3. The CDR3 runs 14 residues. CDR3 nucleotides: TGTGCCAGCAGCAGGGGACAGGGAAACACTGAAGCTTTCTTT. Its protein is CASSRGQGNTEAFF.

CDR3 amino acids: CASSLKAQETQYF. In DNA form, the CDR3 reads TGCGCCAGCAGCTTAAAGGCGCAAGAGACCCAGTACTTC. This chain joins TRBV5-1 and TRBJ2-5, with D hard to call. Germline V gene lookup returns CDR1 SGHRS and CDR2 YFSETQ. CDR3 length equals 13 residues. With 2 bases removed from V and 2 bases from J, the gap between germline ends came to 7 bases.